The clone carrying this T cell receptor (beta chain) has only a few counts. The missing conserved phenylalanine or tryptophan at the end of this CDR3 makes a read error likely. The limits of the CDR3 on the DNA are not certain, so only TCRdb's listed CDR3 is given. The CDR3 is 13 amino acids in total, end residues counted. Germline lookup yields CDR1 SNHLY and CDR2 FYNNEI. This record comes from a study of blood T cell repertoires in COVID-19. Whole-study context: Sources were T cells, B-cell-depleted T cells, or PBMCs; the material itself was cDNA or gDNA.

Per the study methods: Amplified reference gene primers provided the basis for estimating nucleated cell counts. Only in-frame clones appear in the TCRdb table, and some are missing; sequencing was by immunoSEQ multiplex PCR. V, J and clone size are those of that table, while D and trimming were read from the DNA. The repertoire holds about 140,000 clones, with 76% as singletons. The TCR comes from an elderly woman with active or convalescent COVID-19. J is TRBJ1-6 and V is TRBV2; the D segment call TRBD1 is taken from the table without a DNA check. Sequenced material: peripheral blood. CDR3 region: CASSPEPGQKIFL.